Given below is one TCR beta chain in context. This sample was included in a study of cytotoxic CD8 clonotypes in ibrutinib-treated CLL. Some clones are missing from TCRdb's copy, which holds only in-frame ones; the method was immunoSEQ multiplex PCR. The table has some 150,000 clones, approximately 80% seen once. Germline lookup yields CDR1 SGHRS and CDR2 YFSETQ. V lost 2 bases to trimming and J lost 2 bases; unmatched junction nucleotides: 8. The CDR3 has 17 amino acids. The sample consisted of PBMCs, taken after 12 months of ibrutinib treatment. The chain combines TRBV5-1 with TRBJ2-5; 11 bases map to TRBD2. The sequence came from a human donor with chronic lymphocytic leukemia. This CDR3 is CASSFTSGGGTQETQYF. The CDR3 DNA reads TGCGCCAGCAGCTTTACTAGCGGGGGAGGGACACAAGAGACCCAGTACTTC.